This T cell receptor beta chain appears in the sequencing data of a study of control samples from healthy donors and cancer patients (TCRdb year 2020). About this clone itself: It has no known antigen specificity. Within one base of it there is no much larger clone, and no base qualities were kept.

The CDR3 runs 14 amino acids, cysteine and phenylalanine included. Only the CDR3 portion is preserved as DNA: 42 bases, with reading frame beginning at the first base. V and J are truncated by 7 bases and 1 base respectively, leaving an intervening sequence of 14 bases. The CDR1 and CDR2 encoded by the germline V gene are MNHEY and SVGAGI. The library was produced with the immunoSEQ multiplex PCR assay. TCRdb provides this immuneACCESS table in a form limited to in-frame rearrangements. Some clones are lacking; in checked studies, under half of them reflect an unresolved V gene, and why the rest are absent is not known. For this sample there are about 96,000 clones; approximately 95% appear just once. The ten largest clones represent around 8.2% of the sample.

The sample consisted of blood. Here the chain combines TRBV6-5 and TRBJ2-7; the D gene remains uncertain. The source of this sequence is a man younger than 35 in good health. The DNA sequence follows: TGTGCCAGCACGTTAATCCAGATTTCCTACGAGCAGTACTTC. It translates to CASTLIQISYEQYF.